A selection of T cell receptor beta chains follows, all from one sample in a study of cytomegalovirus exposure and HLA in healthy donors. Sequencing was performed with immunoSEQ multiplex PCR; in TCRdb, only in-frame clones are kept and a portion is missing. Here the sample spans some 150,000 clones, around 85% being singletons. Sequencing was carried out using PBMCs. The receptors shown here come from a woman in her thirties in good health and CMV-seronegative. Both conserved end residues are part of each CDR3. Each record gives: J gene, D gene, clone size, V gene, CDR3 protein, CDR3 DNA. The D gene is left open where the match is weak. Clone size appears in some rows only: once, few, many, or a class for an expanded clone.

TRBJ2-7	TRBD2	NA	TRBV27	CASKASGSALEQYF	TGTGCCAGCAAGGCTAGCGGGTCGGCTCTCGAGCAGTACTTC
TRBJ2-3	TRBD2	NA	TRBV27	CASRGRNPSGGRTDTQYF	TGTGCCAGCAGGGGCCGCAACCCGAGCGGGGGTCGCACAGATACGCAGTATTTT
TRBJ2-5	TRBD1	NA	TRBV5-1	CASSLLGQGDQETQYF	TGCGCCAGCAGCTTGTTGGGACAGGGGGACCAAGAGACCCAGTACTTC
TRBJ2-3	NA	NA	TRBV7-2	CASSPDYLSTDTQYF	TGTGCCAGCAGCCCGGACTACCTAAGCACAGATACGCAGTATTTT
TRBJ1-6	NA	NA	TRBV6-5	CASSHQTVYNSPLHF	TGTGCCAGCAGCCACCAAACGGTATATAATTCACCCCTCCACTTT
TRBJ1-2	TRBD1	NA	TRBV19	CASSPGTGVYGYTF	TGTGCCAGTAGTCCCGGGACAGGGGTCTATGGCTACACCTTC
TRBJ2-5	TRBD2	NA	TRBV5-1	CASSLATGGLKTQYF	TGCGCCAGCAGCTTGGCTACGGGGGGGCTTAAGACCCAGTACTTC
TRBJ1-2	NA	NA	TRBV7-9	CASSPVAGDLYGYTF	TGTGCCAGCAGCCCAGTGGCAGGGGACCTCTATGGCTACACCTTC
TRBJ2-5	NA	NA	TRBV7-9	CASSGPTTRKETQYF	TGTGCCAGCAGCGGGCCGACTACCCGTAAAGAGACCCAGTACTTC
TRBJ2-2	TRBD2	NA	TRBV7-7	CASSPAGGETGELFF	TGTGCCAGCAGCCCGGCGGGGGGGGAGACCGGGGAGCTGTTTTTT
TRBJ1-2	NA	NA	TRBV28	CASSLVEAPPGYGYTF	TGTGCCAGCAGTTTAGTGGAGGCCCCCCCGGGCTATGGCTACACCTTC
TRBJ2-2	NA	NA	TRBV11-3	CASSAQGNTGELFF	TGTGCCAGCAGCGCACAGGGGAACACCGGGGAGCTGTTTTTT
TRBJ2-7	TRBD2	NA	TRBV6-5	CASSYGGVSSYEQYF	TGTGCCAGCAGTTACGGGGGGGTGTCCTCCTACGAGCAGTACTTC
TRBJ2-3	NA	NA	TRBV7-3	CASSFDGTTTDTQYF	TGTGCCAGCAGCTTTGACGGGACAACCACAGATACGCAGTATTTT
TRBJ2-1	TRBD2	NA	TRBV30	CAWTPGTRGRYEQFF	TGTGCCTGGACCCCCGGGACTAGAGGTCGCTATGAGCAGTTCTTC
TRBJ2-7	TRBD2	NA	TRBV19	CASRTGTSGVYEQYF	TGTGCCAGTAGGACCGGGACTAGCGGAGTCTACGAGCAGTACTTC
TRBJ2-3	TRBD2	NA	TRBV7-9	CASSSTSGHTDTQYF	TGTGCCAGCAGCTCAACTAGCGGACACACAGATACGCAGTATTTT
TRBJ2-7	NA	NA	TRBV5-8	CASSLLAVPYEQYF	TGTGCCAGCAGCTTGTTAGCGGTTCCCTACGAGCAGTACTTC
TRBJ1-4	NA	few	TRBV5-6	CASSLVSREKLFF	TGTGCCAGCAGCTTGGTATCCCGGGAAAAACTGTTTTTT
TRBJ2-5	TRBD1	NA	TRBV2	CASRRDAQGARETQYF	TGTGCCAGCAGGAGGGATGCGCAGGGGGCTAGGGAGACCCAGTACTTC